Listed below are T cell receptor beta chains from one sample, sequenced in a study of patients and donors after allogeneic stem cell transplantation. MiXCR, run by TCRdb on the RT-PCR reads, gives a single entry per CDR3 protein. The sample holds 190,000 or so distinct CDR3 sequences, approximately 41% seen once. Sequencing was done on a sample of blood, either unsorted or a sorted T cell fraction (not recorded which). The receptor set was obtained from a human donor who was either an allogeneic HSCT recipient or a stem cell or donor lymphocyte infusion donor (not recorded which). It is not recorded whose cells these are; they may come from a transplant donor. CDR3s include the opening cysteine and the closing phenylalanine or tryptophan. A D gene is named only where the DNA matches it firmly. Expanded clones are given a class, and other clones once, few, many or no size at all.

abundance,d_gene,v_gene,j_gene,CDR3aa,CDR3nt
.,.,TRBV3-1,TRBJ2-2,CASSPHRSTGELFF,TGTGCCAGCAGCCCTCACAGAAGCACCGGGGAGCTGTTTTTT
.,.,TRBV12-3/TRBV12-4,TRBJ2-1,CASSSGVSNEQFF,TGTGCCAGCAGTAGTGGTGTTTCCAATGAGCAGTTCTTC
few,.,TRBV27,TRBJ1-1,CASSLTTLGRWNTEAFF,TGTGCCAGCAGTTTAACTACTCTTGGACGTTGGAACACTGAAGCTTTCTTT
.,.,TRBV28,TRBJ2-7,CATQEPARGGYEQYF,TGTGCCACCCAAGAACCAGCCAGGGGGGGCTACGAGCAGTACTTC
.,.,TRBV20-1,TRBJ1-2,CSAWVVAYGYTF,TGCAGTGCCTGGGTTGTGGCTTATGGCTACACCTTC
.,TRBD2,TRBV25-1,TRBJ2-1,CASSGTSDEQFF,TGTGCCAGCAGTGGGACTAGCGATGAGCAGTTCTTC
few,TRBD1,TRBV12-3/TRBV12-4,TRBJ2-5,CASTIDDREETQYF,TGTGCCAGCACCATCGACGACAGGGAAGAGACCCAGTACTTC
few,.,TRBV5-1,TRBJ2-1,CASSLVLSSYNEQFF,TGCGCCAGCAGCTTGGTCCTGAGCTCCTACAATGAGCAGTTCTTC
.,.,TRBV4-3,TRBJ2-3,CASSQESLGGDTDTQYF,TGCGCCAGCAGCCAAGAAAGTCTTGGAGGGGACACAGATACGCAGTATTTT
medium-sized,.,TRBV19,TRBJ1-5,CASSIDLGQPQHF,TGTGCCAGTAGTATAGATCTTGGTCAGCCCCAGCATTTT
.,TRBD2,TRBV12-3/TRBV12-4,TRBJ2-1,CASRGTIRNNEQFF,TGTGCCAGCAGAGGGACTATCCGTAACAATGAGCAGTTCTTC
.,TRBD1,TRBV11-1,TRBJ1-1,CASSPWADRGNTEAFF,TGTGCCAGCAGCCCCTGGGCGGACAGGGGAAACACTGAAGCTTTCTTT
.,.,TRBV28,TRBJ2-1,CASSRWNEQFF,TGTGCCAGCAGCCGGTGGAATGAGCAGTTCTTC
.,.,TRBV30,TRBJ2-3,CAWSARRRTDTQYF,TGTGCCTGGAGTGCTCGCAGACGCACAGATACGCAGTATTTT
.,.,TRBV28,TRBJ2-5,CASTGMETQYF,TGTGCCAGCACGGGGATGGAGACCCAGTACTTC
.,TRBD1,TRBV5-1,TRBJ1-2,CASSPGQGTNYGYTF,TGCGCCAGCAGCCCGGGACAGGGGACTAACTATGGCTACACCTTC
.,TRBD1,TRBV2,TRBJ1-1,CASPMPAGGHTEAFF,TGTGCCAGCCCTATGCCCGCAGGGGGGCACACTGAAGCTTTCTTT
few,.,TRBV27,TRBJ2-5,CASSLVRQAQETQYF,TGTGCCAGCAGTTTAGTCCGACAGGCCCAAGAGACCCAGTACTTC
.,.,TRBV7-2,TRBJ2-2,CASSLLEARGWAGELFF,TGTGCCAGCAGCCTCCTGGAGGCAAGGGGATGGGCCGGGGAGCTGTTTTTT
.,.,TRBV4-1,TRBJ1-4,CASKLDSNEKLFF,TGCGCCAGCAAGTTAGACAGTAATGAAAAACTGTTTTTT
few,.,TRBV5-1,TRBJ2-1,CASSLGDYNEQFF,TGCGCCAGCAGCTTGGGGGATTACAATGAGCAGTTCTTC
.,TRBD2,TRBV20-1,TRBJ2-3,CSARDLKAGGADTQYF,TGCAGTGCTAGAGATCTAAAAGCGGGAGGCGCAGATACGCAGTATTTT